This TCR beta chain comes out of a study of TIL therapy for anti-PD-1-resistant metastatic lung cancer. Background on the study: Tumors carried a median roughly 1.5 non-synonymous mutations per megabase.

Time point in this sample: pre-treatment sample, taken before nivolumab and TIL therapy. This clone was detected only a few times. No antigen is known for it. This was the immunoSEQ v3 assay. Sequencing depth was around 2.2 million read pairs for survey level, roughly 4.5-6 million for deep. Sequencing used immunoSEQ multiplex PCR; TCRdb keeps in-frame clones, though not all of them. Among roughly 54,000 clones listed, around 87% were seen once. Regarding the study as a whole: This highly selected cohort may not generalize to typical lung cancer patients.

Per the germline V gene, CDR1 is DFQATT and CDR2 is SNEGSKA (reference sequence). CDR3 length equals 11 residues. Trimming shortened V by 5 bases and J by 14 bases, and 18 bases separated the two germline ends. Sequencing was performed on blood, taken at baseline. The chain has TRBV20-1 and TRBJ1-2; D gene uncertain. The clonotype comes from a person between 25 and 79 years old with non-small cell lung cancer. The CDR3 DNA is TGCAGTGCTCCTGGGGAAAGGAAAGAAACCTTC. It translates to CSAPGERKETF.